A selection of T cell receptor beta chains follows, all from one sample in a study of shared clonotypes between healthy human individuals. The protocol was immunoSEQ multiplex PCR, while the TCRdb copy is restricted to in-frame clones and leaves out a portion. This table has over 1.4 million clones, about 96% appearing once. The sequenced sample was naive CD4+ T cells sorted from blood. These receptors came from a man aged 30 to 45 in good health. Both conserved end residues are part of each CDR3. Not every row has a clone size; where given, it reads once, few, many or a size class.

>TRBJ1-1|TRBV18|14|NA
CASSSRIQFAEAFF
>TRBJ2-5|TRBV21-1|14|once
CASSRREGQETQYF
>TRBJ2-3|TRBV6-1|11|NA
CASSDRPNPYF
>TRBJ2-7|TRBV6-5|15|once
CASKITGGESYEQYF
>TRBJ1-4|TRBV15|13|NA
CASGGQTNEKLFF
>TRBJ2-6|TRBV5-1|18|NA
CASRAVLPTYSGANVLTF
>TRBJ1-3|TRBV15|17|NA
CATSRAVGVSSGNTIYF
>TRBJ2-7|TRBV6-5|15|NA
CASSATSGRSYEQYF
>TRBJ2-7|TRBV7-2|14|NA
CASSLGGYSYEQYF
>TRBJ2-7|TRBV14|13|NA
CASSPGLPYEQYF
>TRBJ2-2|TRBV5-1|11|once
CASTFTGELFF
>TRBJ2-1|TRBV28|14|once
CASSFGQPYNEQFF
>TRBJ2-2|TRBV10-2|14|once
CASSHGALTGELFF
>TRBJ2-3|TRBV15|17|NA
CATSRHSSGGLADTQYF
>TRBJ1-5|TRBV28|19|NA
CASSAARDRGLRGNQPQHF
>TRBJ1-3|TRBV15|15|NA
CATRRDPGIENTIYF
>TRBJ2-7|TRBV6-7|17|NA
CAFAGTRCGNSSYEQYF